This T cell receptor (beta chain) stems from a study of metastatic and nonmetastatic thyroid tumors (dated by TCRdb to about 2020). For the wider study: Repertoires from peripheral blood and from tumor or nodule tissue samples of malignant and benign thyroid patients were compared. What the authors observed across the whole study: In both blood and tumor samples, TCR beta diversity was reported to be significantly higher in malignant tumors than in benign nodules.

None of the patients had been given any treatment before thyroid surgery. The study retrospectively analysed patient clinical samples collected from about 2012 to 2018 using T-cell receptor beta sequencing. This clone was recorded many times. Its antigen is still unknown. Base quality data are lacking; no much larger clone is found one base away. Receptors were amplified or captured by PCR. The sequencing machine was an Illumina HiSeq 4000. High-throughput sequencing was used to profile the TCR beta-chain CDR3 region of every patient. In the source study's methods: A classifier to discriminate distant-metastatic papillary thyroid cancer patients was built from CDR3 differences across clinicopathological groups. To measure repertoire diversity the researchers used the Shannon index, while the Morisita-Horn index served to gauge how similar the tumor and blood repertoires were. Using fastp at Q25 and MiXCR, TCRdb reprocessed the public reads and kept productive beta chains. The V and J calls were determined by TCRdb, not by the authors. In this sample the table shows about 93,000 clones, 10% to 15% of which occur a single time. Around 11% of the sample comes from the top ten.

The receptor was derived from a female donor with papillary thyroid cancer or a benign thyroid nodule (not recorded which). Some clones in this sample may be carry-over from other donors' samples. The sequencing sample was made of blood.

The nucleotide sequence reads as follows: TGCAGTGCCACCGGGACAGGGGGCGTGGGCAATCAGCCCCAGCATTTT. It encodes CSATGTGGVGNQPQHF. The sequence joins TRBV20-1 to TRBJ1-5, with 12 bases matching TRBD1. For CDR1 and CDR2, the germline V gene (reference sequence) lists DFQATT and SNEGSKA. The junction shows trimming of 6 bases on V and 2 bases on J, and the gene matches do not reach 8 bases of it. Counted from cysteine to phenylalanine, this CDR3 has 16 amino acids. Of the read, only the CDR3 DNA is kept; its 48 bases are in frame from base 1.